What follows describes a single T cell receptor (beta chain). These data are taken from a study of radiotherapy plus CTLA-4 blockade in lung cancer. This table comes from immunoSEQ multiplex PCR, and its TCRdb copy is limited to in-frame clones, with some not included. The sample lists roughly 120,000 clones; roughly four fifths were seen once. Germline CDR1 is SGHRS and CDR2 is YFSETQ. The CDR3 is 14 residues long. V gave up 3 bases and J gave up 8 bases; unmatched junction bases: 7. The specimen comprised peripheral blood, sampled from a patient treated with radiotherapy plus ipilimumab. This rearrangement joins TRBV5-1 to TRBJ1-1; 10 nucleotides agree with TRBD1. The receptor's source is a human donor with non-small cell lung cancer that progressed on radiotherapy plus ipilimumab. Some clones in this sample may be carry-over from other donors' samples. The CDR3 DNA reads as TGCGCCAGCAGCTGGGACAGGGGCCCGAGAGAAGCTTTCTTT. Encoded protein: CASSWDRGPREAFF.